This passage covers 15 T cell receptor beta chains from one sample sequenced in a study of radiotherapy plus CTLA-4 blockade in lung cancer. Libraries were prepared by immunoSEQ multiplex PCR; TCRdb keeps only in-frame clonotypes and omits some of them. Here the sample spans approximately 99,000 clones, 70% to 90% being singletons. Specimen: peripheral blood, collected from a patient treated with radiotherapy plus ipilimumab. These TCRs come from a human donor with non-small cell lung cancer that progressed on radiotherapy plus ipilimumab.

The chain is built from TRBV5-1 and TRBJ2-1; TRBD2 matches at 8 bases. Germline CDR1 SGHRS, CDR2 YFSETQ. The CDR3 is 17 amino acids. The V segment lost 0 bases and the J segment 7 bases; nucleotides outside the gene matches: 12. CDR3 amino acids: CASSLAGSSGIENEQFF. CDR3 bases: TGCGCCAGCAGCTTGGCCGGGAGTAGCGGGATAGAGAATGAGCAGTTCTTC.

The chain joins TRBV7-4 to TRBJ2-6; TRBD2 aligns across 11 bases. This CDR3 has 17 residues. Germline assignment: CDR1 SGHVT and CDR2 SQSDAQ. J gave up 2 bases and V 4 bases, and 4 bases lay outside the gene matches. CDR3 sequence (DNA): TGTGCCAGCAGCTCCACTAGCGGGAGAGCTGGGGCCAACGTCCTGACTTTC. Residues: CASSSTSGRAGANVLTF.

The chain joins TRBV4-1 to TRBJ1-2, with TRBD1 identical over 9 bases. CDR3 length: 14 amino acids. Germline lookup yields CDR1 MGHRA and CDR2 YSYEKL. Losses at the gene ends were 4 bases for V and 8 bases for J; bases not matched to a gene: 8. CDR3 coding DNA: TGCGCCAGCAGCCCCGGGACAGGGTCAGAAGGCTACACCTTC. Its protein product is CASSPGTGSEGYTF.

The rearrangement joins TRBV10-3 to TRBJ2-3; 10 bases align to TRBD2. V lost 5 bases to trimming and J lost 4 bases; unmatched junction nucleotides: 3. The CDR3 sequence is 14 residues long. Germline CDR1 reads ENHRY; CDR2 reads SYGVKD. The CDR3 loop reads CAISLAGASDTQYF. CDR3 DNA sequence: TGTGCCATCAGTCTAGCGGGAGCATCAGATACGCAGTATTTT.

V gene TRBV7-2 combines with J gene TRBJ2-1, with TRBD2 identical over 9 bases. This CDR3 has 16 residues. Germline CDR1 SGHTA, CDR2 FQGNSA. Trimming removed 4 bases from V and 5 bases from J; junction bases left unmatched: 9. The CDR3 coding sequence is TGTGCCAGCAGCTCTTTAGCGGGAGTGGGGGACAATGAGCAGTTCTTC. Protein product: CASSSLAGVGDNEQFF.

The rearrangement links TRBV5-4 to TRBJ2-5; 8 bases fit TRBD2. Trimming cost V 0 bases and J 4 bases; bases outside gene matches: 8. CDR3 length: 16 amino acids. Germline-derived CDR1 and CDR2 are SGHNT and YYREEE (reference sequence). The CDR3 spells CASSLGLAQKGETQYF. The CDR3 DNA reads as TGTGCCAGCAGCTTGGGACTAGCGCAAAAGGGAGAGACCCAGTACTTC. Supplemented by reference TRBV5-4 and TRBJ2-5, the full variable domain reads ETGVTQSPTHLIKTRGQQVTLRCSSQSGHNTVSWYQQALGQGPQFIFQYYREEENGRGNFPPRFSGLQFPNYSSELNVNALELDDSALYLCASSLGLAQKGETQYFGPGTRLLVL.

CDR3: CASSPYQWTSGSGELFF. In DNA form, the CDR3 reads TGTGCCAGCAGCCCGTACCAGTGGACTAGCGGGAGTGGGGAGCTGTTTTTT. V usage is TRBV7-3 and J usage is TRBJ2-2, with 13 nucleotides matching TRBD2. The germline gives CDR1 SGHTA, CDR2 FQGTGA. The CDR3 is 17 residues long. V gave up 5 bases and J gave up 8 bases; unmatched junction bases: 11.

V gene TRBV7-3 combines with J gene TRBJ2-1; D ambiguous. The CDR3 is 14 amino acids. V was cut by 5 bases and J by 5 bases, with 13 bases left in between. Germline CDR1 is SGHTA and CDR2 is FQGTGA. The CDR3 DNA sequence: TGTGCCAGCAGCAACAGTCTGACCGACAATGAGCAGTTCTTC. Protein product: CASSNSLTDNEQFF.

This clone was found a few times. The rearrangement uses TRBV7-2 and TRBJ1-5; no clear D gene. V was cut by 2 bases and J by 5 bases, with 7 bases left in between. The CDR3 is made up of 13 amino acids. Per the germline V gene, CDR1 is SGHTA and CDR2 is FQGNSA. In DNA form, the CDR3 reads TGTGCCAGCAGCTTAAATGAGTATCAGCCCCAGCATTTT. It is translated as CASSLNEYQPQHF.

The rearrangement joins TRBV29-1 to TRBJ2-7; 9 bases line up with TRBD2. From germline, CDR1 is SQVTM and CDR2 ANQGSEA. The CDR3 is 13 residues long. Losses at the gene ends were 7 bases for V and 5 bases for J; bases not matched to a gene: 9. Here the CDR3 reads CSALAGHFDEQYF. The DNA of the CDR3 is TGCAGCGCCCTAGCGGGACATTTCGACGAGCAGTACTTC.

The chain recombines TRBV2 with TRBJ2-3; D gene uncertain. The V gene's germline CDR1 is SNHLY and CDR2 FYNNEI. This CDR3 spans 15 amino acids. Deletions cut 7 bases from V and 0 bases from J, with 14 bases between. CDR3 region: CASKRRTDSTDTQYF. CDR3 nucleotides: TGTGCCAGCAAACGCCGGACGGACAGCACAGATACGCAGTATTTT.

This rearrangement joins TRBV19 to TRBJ1-5; D is unclear. The V gene lost 6 bases and the J gene lost 7 bases, with 13 bases spanning the gap. Germline CDR1 is LNHDA and CDR2 is SQIVND (reference sequence). The CDR3 runs 13 residues. The CDR3 loop reads CASSVREGQPQHF. The CDR3 coding sequence is TGTGCCAGTAGCGTTAGGGAGGGACAGCCCCAGCATTTT.

V is TRBV11-3 and J is TRBJ2-1, with no clear D. This CDR3 has 13 amino acids. Germline assignment: CDR1 SGHNT and CDR2 YENEEA. The V end lost 5 bases, the J end lost 10 bases, and 15 bases lay between the germline ends. The CDR3 bases are TGTGCCAGCAGCATTGACCCCCATCGGGAGCAGTTCTTC. The encoded protein is CASSIDPHREQFF.

V usage is TRBV14 and J usage is TRBJ2-5, with D perhaps matching TRBD2 (6 bases). The CDR3 sequence is 15 residues long. V was trimmed by 1 base and J by 5 bases, leaving 14 bases between them. Germline V lookup: CDR1 SGHDN, CDR2 FVKESK. The CDR3 sequence: CASSQAGAYGETQYF. The CDR3 nucleotides read TGTGCCAGCAGCCAAGCGGGAGCGTATGGGGAGACCCAGTACTTC.

The CDR3 DNA reads as TGCGCCAGCAGCTTGGGGCCCGGGACAGGGGGTGAGCAGTTCTTC. Residues: CASSLGPGTGGEQFF. This chain uses TRBV5-1 with TRBJ2-1; the match to TRBD1 covers 11 bases. Trimming at V came to 0 bases and at J to 9 bases, leaving 5 bases not matched to a gene. Looked up from germline, CDR1 is SGHRS and CDR2 is YFSETQ. The CDR3 has 15 residues.